These 18 T cell receptor beta chains were all obtained from the same sample, sequenced in a study of T cell repertoires in cytomegalovirus infection. A single record per CDR3 protein comes from TCRdb applying MiXCR to the reads. Here the sample spans approximately 500,000 distinct CDR3 sequences, more than 15% being singletons. The specimen sequenced was CD8+ T cells from PBMCs. The receptor set was obtained from a human donor in good health (CMV status not recorded). Some clones in this sample may be carry-over from other donors' samples.

The table lists this clonotype with many counts. V is TRBV11-2 and J is TRBJ1-5; 7 nucleotides agree with TRBD1. V was clipped by 2 bases and J by 6 bases; unmatched bases: 4. Germline V gene lookup returns CDR1 SGHAT and CDR2 FQNNGV. CDR3 length equals 14 residues. CDR3 nucleotide sequence: TGTGCCAGCAGCTTATCCTACAGGGGTCAGCCCCAGCATTTT. Protein product: CASSLSYRGQPQHF.

This chain joins TRBV5-5 and TRBJ2-3, with D perhaps TRBD2 (6 bases). CDR3 length: 18 amino acids. Looked up from germline, CDR1 is SGHKS and CDR2 is YYEKEE (reference sequence). V lost 0 bases, J lost 4 bases, and 21 bases lay in between. CDR3: CASSLDPWREDVPDTQYF. The CDR3, as DNA: TGTGCCAGCAGCTTGGACCCTTGGAGGGAGGATGTACCAGATACGCAGTATTTT.

The table lists this clonotype with a few counts. The gene calls are TRBV7-3 and TRBJ2-1, with D uncertain. The CDR3 runs to 13 residues. With 7 bases removed from V and 0 bases from J, the gap between germline ends came to 7 bases. Germline CDR1 reads SGHTA; CDR2 reads FQGTGA. CDR3: CASTASSYNEQFF. The DNA of the CDR3 is TGTGCCAGCACTGCAAGCTCCTACAATGAGCAGTTCTTC.

There are many counts of this clonotype. The rearrangement joins TRBV7-2 to TRBJ1-1; D is unresolved. Trimming cost V 5 bases and J 4 bases, with 20 bases left between them. Per germline, CDR1 SGHTA and CDR2 FQGNSA. The CDR3 is 16 residues long. The CDR3 loop is CASSTYPPTLSTEAFF. For the CDR3, the DNA is TGTGCCAGCAGCACCTACCCCCCAACGTTGTCCACTGAAGCTTTCTTT. The full variable domain, completed using reference TRBV7-2 and TRBJ1-1, is GAGVSQSPSNKVTEKGKDVELRCDPISGHTALYWYRQSLGQGLEFLIYFQGNSAPDKSGLPSDRFSAERTGGSVSTLTIQRTQQEDSAVYLCASSTYPPTLSTEAFFGQGTRLTVV.

The CDR3 region has the DNA TGTGCCACCCTGGGACAGGGTACCTACGAGCAGTACTTC. Translation gives CATLGQGTYEQYF. This chain joins TRBV2 and TRBJ2-7, with 9 bases identical to TRBD1. CDR3 length: 13 amino acids. V dropped 10 bases and J dropped 2; count of bases not matched to a gene: 6. Germline V gene lookup returns CDR1 SNHLY and CDR2 FYNNEI.

The chain links TRBV19 to TRBJ2-1; D unresolved. This CDR3 is built from 11 residues. V lost 10 bases, J lost 4 bases, and 8 bases lay in between. Germline-derived CDR1 and CDR2 are LNHDA and SQIVND (reference sequence). CDR3 protein: CATYSYNEQFF. The CDR3, as DNA: TGTGCCACTTACTCGTACAATGAGCAGTTCTTC.

With regard to this clonotype: No conserved phenylalanine or tryptophan is present at the end of the CDR3, so a read error is the likely explanation. The chain links TRBV7-9 to TRBJ1-2; D not resolved. Germline assignment: CDR1 SEHNR and CDR2 FQNEAQ (reference sequence). Trimming removed 5 bases from V and 7 bases from J, with 11 bases in between. The CDR3 covers 12 residues. CDR3 protein: CASSPIERGYTL. CDR3 sequence (DNA): TGTGCCAGCAGCCCGATAGAGCGTGGCTACACCTTA.

The chain couples TRBV6-2 or TRBV6-3 to TRBJ2-1; TRBD2 aligns across 9 bases. The CDR3 spans 18 residues. The germline V gene encodes CDR1 MNHEY and CDR2 SVGEGT. The V segment lost 2 bases and the J segment 7 bases; nucleotides outside the gene matches: 15. The CDR3 region has the DNA TGTGCCAGCAGTTACCCGACTAGCGGAGGGTCGGGAGAAAATGAGCAGTTCTTC. It yields the protein CASSYPTSGGSGENEQFF.

There are many counts of this clonotype. The chain couples TRBV12-3 or TRBV12-4 to TRBJ1-2; no firm D call. The V gene lost 5 bases and the J gene lost 3 bases, with 25 bases spanning the gap. This CDR3 contains 18 residues. CDR3 region: CASSPPGYRTDGDYGYTF. The CDR3 DNA reads as TGTGCCAGCAGTCCTCCGGGGTACCGCACCGACGGGGACTATGGCTACACCTTC.

The chain employs TRBV28 and TRBJ1-4, with D uncertain. Germline-derived CDR1 and CDR2 are MDHEN and SYDVKM. Trimming took 5 bases from V and 4 from J, leaving 14 bases between them. The CDR3 totals 15 residues. The CDR3 DNA reads TGTGCCAGCAGTCTCCTTGAGAGTATTAATGAAAAACTGTTTTTT. Translating gives CASSLLESINEKLFF.

This clonotype occurred a few times. The rearrangement joins TRBV5-1 to TRBJ2-6; unclear D gene. The length of the CDR3 is 15 residues. V was cut by 1 base and J by 0 bases, with 5 bases left in between. Germline V gene lookup returns CDR1 SGHRS and CDR2 YFSETQ. CDR3 sequence: CASSLKSSGANVLTF. CDR3 sequence (DNA): TGCGCCAGCAGCTTGAAAAGCTCTGGGGCCAACGTCCTGACTTTC.

With respect to this clonotype: Sequence at one end of the junction differs from germline and may be a read error. The chain carries TRBV27 and TRBJ2-7, with TRBD1 matching over 7 bases. The CDR3 has 12 residues. CDR1 and CDR2 (germline): MNHEY, SMNVEV (reference sequence). CDR3 in amino acids: CASSTDRAPEIF. CDR3 nucleotide sequence: TGTGCCAGCAGTACCGACAGGGCCCCCGAGATCTTC.

The rearrangement joins TRBV12-5 to TRBJ1-6, with a weak D call TRBD1 (6 bases). The CDR3 has 17 amino acids. Between the trimmed V and J ends, which lost 1 base and 6 bases, there was a span of 16 bases. Germline V CDR1 and CDR2: LGHNT, FRNRAP. The chain's CDR3 is CASGLGLGGVGNSPLHF. CDR3 in DNA: TGTGCTAGTGGTTTGGGCTTGGGGGGCGTGGGTAATTCACCCCTCCACTTT.

This clonotype was seen repeatedly, ten times or more. V and J are TRBV12-3 or TRBV12-4 and TRBJ2-3, with 16 nucleotides matching TRBD2. Trimming took 6 bases from V and 1 from J; bases not matched to a gene: 16. The length of the CDR3 is 21 residues. CDR3 coding DNA: TGTGCCAGCAGCCGAACCCTGGGACTAGCGGGAGGGCCGCGTGGCACAGATACGCAGTATTTT. Its protein product is CASSRTLGLAGGPRGTDTQYF.

This clonotype was counted many times. The chain carries TRBV10-3 and TRBJ1-1; unclear D gene. Germline V gives CDR1 ENHRY, CDR2 SYGVKD. V dropped 1 base and J dropped 2 bases, with 5 bases sitting between them. The length of the CDR3 is 13 residues. Here the CDR3 DNA reads TGTGCCATCAGTGAGTATAAAAACACTGAAGCTTTCTTT. Protein sequence: CAISEYKNTEAFF.

This clonotype was counted many times. This chain uses TRBV27 with TRBJ1-5, with 10 bases identical to TRBD1. The germline V gene has CDR1 MNHEY and CDR2 SMNVEV (reference sequence). Trimming removed 2 bases from V and 1 base from J; junction bases left unmatched: 5. CDR3 length: 17 residues. CDR3 DNA sequence: TGTGCCAGCAGTTTAGGCGGGACAGGGGAGAGCAATCAGCCCCAGCATTTT. It translates to CASSLGGTGESNQPQHF.

This chain joins TRBV20-1 and TRBJ1-6; no clear D gene. Germline V gives CDR1 DFQATT, CDR2 SNEGSKA (reference sequence). This CDR3 has 13 amino acids. V was trimmed by 3 bases and J by 5 bases, leaving 8 bases between them. This chain's CDR3 is CSARAGDNSPLHF. CDR3 coding DNA: TGCAGTGCTAGGGCCGGGGATAATTCACCCCTCCACTTT.

The chain employs TRBV3-1 and TRBJ2-7; tentative D call: TRBD1 (6 bases). Trimming left V 1 base short and J 0 bases short, with 13 bases between. The CDR3 is 16 amino acids. Germline V lookup: CDR1 LGHDT, CDR2 YNNKEL (reference sequence). The CDR3 DNA reads as TGTGCCAGCAGCCAAGGGACAGCCACCCTCTCCTACGAGCAGTACTTC. Encoded protein: CASSQGTATLSYEQYF.